This T cell receptor beta chain was observed in a study of blood T cell repertoires in COVID-19. CDR3 length: 13 amino acids. Germline V lookup: CDR1 SGDLS, CDR2 YYNGEE. The ends lost 7 bases at V and 11 bases at J; junction bases unmatched: 7. The method was immunoSEQ multiplex PCR; TCRdb's version includes in-frame clones alone and lacks a portion of them. Among about 270,000 clones listed, around 88% were seen once. The chain uses TRBV9 and TRBJ2-3; 13 bases line up with TRBD2. The sample taken for sequencing was PBMCs or T cells enriched from blood (not recorded which). The receptor was isolated from a woman between 35 and 50 years old with acute COVID-19. CDR3: CASALAGGPQQYF. For the CDR3, the DNA is TGTGCCAGCGCACTAGCGGGAGGGCCGCAGCAGTATTTT.